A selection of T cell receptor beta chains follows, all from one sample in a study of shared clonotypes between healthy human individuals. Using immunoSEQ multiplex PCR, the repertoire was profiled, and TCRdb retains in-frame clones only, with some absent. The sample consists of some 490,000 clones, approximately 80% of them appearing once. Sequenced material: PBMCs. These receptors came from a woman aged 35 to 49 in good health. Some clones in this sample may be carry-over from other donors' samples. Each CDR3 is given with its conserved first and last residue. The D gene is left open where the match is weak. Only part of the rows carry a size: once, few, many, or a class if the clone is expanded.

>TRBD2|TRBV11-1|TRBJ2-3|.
TGTGCCAGCAGCCCAGGGGTAGCGGGAGGGGCCGCAGATACGCAGTATTTT
CASSPGVAGGAADTQYF
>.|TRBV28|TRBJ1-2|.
TGTGCCAGCAGTTTGCGGGAAATTGGCTACACCTTC
CASSLREIGYTF
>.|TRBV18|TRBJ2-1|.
TGTGCCAGCTCACCACCCTCAGCCAGGTCCTACAATGAGCAGTTCTTC
CASSPPSARSYNEQFF
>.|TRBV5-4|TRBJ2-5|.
TGTGCCAGCAGCTTGGTGGGGTACCAAGAGACCCAGTACTTC
CASSLVGYQETQYF
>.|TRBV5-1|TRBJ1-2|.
TGCGCCAGCAGCTTGCAGTCAGGGACCTATGGCTACACCTTC
CASSLQSGTYGYTF
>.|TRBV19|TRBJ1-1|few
TGTGCCAGTAGTATTCCTTTCTTCCGAACTGAAGCTTTCTTT
CASSIPFFRTEAFF
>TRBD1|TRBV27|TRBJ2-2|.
TGTGCCAGCAGGCGGGACAGGGCATACGGGGAGCTGTTTTTT
CASRRDRAYGELFF
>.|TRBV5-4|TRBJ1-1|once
TGTGCCAGCAGCTTGGTAGGGTCCGGGTGGACTGAAGCTTTCTTT
CASSLVGSGWTEAFF
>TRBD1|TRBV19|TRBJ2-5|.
TGTGCCAGTAGTATTTCGGGACAGGGGGAAGAGACCCAGTACTTC
CASSISGQGEETQYF
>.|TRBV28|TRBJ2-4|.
TGTGCCAGCAGACAGGGTGCGGCCAAAAACATTCAGTACTTC
CASRQGAAKNIQYF
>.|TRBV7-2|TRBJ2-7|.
TGTGCCAGCAGCGTAGACAGAGACGAGCAGTACTTC
CASSVDRDEQYF
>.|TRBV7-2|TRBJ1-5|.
TGTGCCAGCAGCCCACCCGGGCGGCCCCAGCATTTT
CASSPPGRPQHF
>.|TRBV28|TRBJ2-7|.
TGTGCCAGCAGTTTGGAGTCCCCCGTAGTCCACGAGCAGTACTTC
CASSLESPVVHEQYF
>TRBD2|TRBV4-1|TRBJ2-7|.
TGCGCCAGCAGCCAAGATCGAGGCAGGGAGGGCTACGAGCAGTACTTC
CASSQDRGREGYEQYF
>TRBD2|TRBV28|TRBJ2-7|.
TGTGCCAGCAGTCCCGGGACTAGCGGACTCTACGAGCAGTACTTC
CASSPGTSGLYEQYF
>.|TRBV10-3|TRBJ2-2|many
TGTGCCATCAGTGAGTGGAGTGAGAGGAACACCGGGGAGCTGTTTTTT
CAISEWSERNTGELFF
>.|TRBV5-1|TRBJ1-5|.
TGCGCCAGCAGCTTGGACAGGGAAAATCAGCCCCAGCATTTT
CASSLDRENQPQHF
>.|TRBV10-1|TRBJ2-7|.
TGCGCCAGCAGTCAATCCTACGAGCAGTACTTC
CASSQSYEQYF
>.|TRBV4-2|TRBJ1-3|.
TGTGCCAGCAGCCAAGACCAGGGAGCCGGAAACACCATATATTTT
CASSQDQGAGNTIYF
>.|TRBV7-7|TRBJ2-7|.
TGTGCTAGCAGCTTAGCCTGGAACTACGAGCAGTACTTC
CASSLAWNYEQYF
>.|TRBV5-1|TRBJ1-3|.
TGCGCCAGCAGCTTGAATCCAGGGAATGAAAACACCATATATTTT
CASSLNPGNENTIYF
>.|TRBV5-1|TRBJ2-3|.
TGCGCCAGCAGCTCGGACCCTGGTGGAGATACGCAGTATTTT
CASSSDPGGDTQYF
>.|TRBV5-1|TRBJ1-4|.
TGCGCCAGCAGCTTGGGGGGGCCTACGAAACTGTTTTTT
CASSLGGPTKLFF
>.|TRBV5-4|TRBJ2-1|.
TGTGCCAGCAGCCCGCCTGGGGCGACCTCCTACAATGAGCAGTTCTTC
CASSPPGATSYNEQFF
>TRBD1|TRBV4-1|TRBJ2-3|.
TGCGCCAGCAGCGACAAGCCGGGACAGGGGCAGAAAAGCACAGATACGCAGTATTTT
CASSDKPGQGQKSTDTQYF
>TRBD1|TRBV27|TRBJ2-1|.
TGTGCCAGCAGTTTACGATCCGGGACAGGGGCCGGGAATGAGCAGTTCTTC
CASSLRSGTGAGNEQFF
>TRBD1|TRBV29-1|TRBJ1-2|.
TGCAGCGTTGGGGGCCTACAGGGGGCGAGTCCCTCCTATGGCTACACCTTC
CSVGGLQGASPSYGYTF
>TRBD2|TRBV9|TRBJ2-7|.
TGTGCCAGCAGCGTAGAACTAGCGGACACCTACGAGCAGTACTTC
CASSVELADTYEQYF
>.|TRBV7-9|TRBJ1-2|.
TGTGCCAGCAGTTTCCACACAGGGGGCTACACCTTC
CASSFHTGGYTF
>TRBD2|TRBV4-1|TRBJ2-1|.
TGCGCCAGCAGCCAGGGACTAGCACCCCCTGAGCAGTTCTTC
CASSQGLAPPEQFF
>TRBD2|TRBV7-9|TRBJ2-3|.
TGTGCCAGCAGCTTAGGCGGGAGTTGGGGAGATACGCAGTATTTT
CASSLGGSWGDTQYF
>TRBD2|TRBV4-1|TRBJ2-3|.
TGCGCCAGCAGCCATGGGCGGGAGAAAGTTACAGATACGCAGTATTTT
CASSHGREKVTDTQYF
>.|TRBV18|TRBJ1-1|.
TGTGCCAGCTCACCTGTACCAACAGGTCAGGGCACTGAAGCTTTCTTT
CASSPVPTGQGTEAFF
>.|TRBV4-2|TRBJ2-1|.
TGTGCCAGCAGCCAGACAGAAACTAGCCACCCCGGCCCCAATGAGCAGTTCTTC
CASSQTETSHPGPNEQFF
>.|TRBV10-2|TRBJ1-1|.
TGCGCCAGCGGCCGGGCAGACGGGACTGAAGCTTTCTTT
CASGRADGTEAFF
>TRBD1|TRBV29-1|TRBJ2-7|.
TGCAGCGTTGCAGGGGGAAGGGGAAGCTCCTACGAGCAGTACTTC
CSVAGGRGSSYEQYF
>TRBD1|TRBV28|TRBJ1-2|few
TGTGCCAGTCAGGGGGCGGTCTATGGCTACACCTTC
CASQGAVYGYTF
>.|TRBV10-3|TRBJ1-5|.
TGTGCCATCAGCCCAGAGGGGGGCCACAATCAGCCCCAGCATTTT
CAISPEGGHNQPQHF
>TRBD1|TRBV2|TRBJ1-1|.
TGTGCCAGCAGTGAATCGTTGACAGGGGGGGGAAGCACTGAAGCTTTCTTT
CASSESLTGGGSTEAFF
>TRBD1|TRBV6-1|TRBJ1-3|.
TGTGCCAGCAGGCTGGGACAGACTGGAAACACCATATATTTT
CASRLGQTGNTIYF
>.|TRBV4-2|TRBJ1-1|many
TGTGCCAGCAGTAATGGACAGATGAACACTGAAGCTTTCTTT
CASSNGQMNTEAFF
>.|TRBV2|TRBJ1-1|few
TGTGCCAGCAGTGATCCGGCACCGGCCACTGAAGCTTTCTTT
CASSDPAPATEAFF